A single sample is the source of the 6 T cell receptor beta chains below, sequenced in a study of T cell responses to AZD1222 COVID-19 vaccine. The protocol was immunoSEQ multiplex PCR, while the TCRdb copy is restricted to in-frame clones and leaves out a portion. The data hold some 130,000 clones, with approximately 90% observed a single time. The material was peripheral blood, obtained on day 0 of AZD1222 vaccination. The receptors were gathered from an adult in good health.

The chain has TRBV7-2 and TRBJ2-7; D could derive from TRBD1 or TRBD2 (6 bases each). The CDR3 covers 14 residues. V was pared by 5 bases and J by 6 bases, with 17 bases between. Germline V lookup: CDR1 SGHTA, CDR2 FQGNSA. The CDR3 DNA follows: TGTGCCAGCAGCCTGGACGGAGGGGGGCGCGAGCAGTACTTC. Its protein is CASSLDGGGREQYF.

V and J are TRBV10-1 and TRBJ1-1; D is unclear. Trimming took 0 bases from V and 8 from J, leaving 10 bases between them. This CDR3 contains 13 residues. Per the germline V gene, CDR1 is WNHNN and CDR2 is SYGVQD (reference sequence). The DNA of the CDR3 is TGCGCCAGCAGTGAGTCTGGGCAGCTCGAAGCTTTCTTT. It codes for CASSESGQLEAFF.

The gene calls are TRBV20-1 and TRBJ2-7; perhaps D is TRBD1 or TRBD2 (5 bases each). Trimming took off 5 bases at V and 3 bases at J, with 11 bases between the two ends. The CDR3 contains 12 residues. The germline V gene encodes CDR1 DFQATT and CDR2 SNEGSKA (reference sequence). CDR3 coding DNA: TGCAGTGCTGGTGGGGGAGTCTACGAGCAGTACTTC. This sequence encodes CSAGGGVYEQYF.

This chain joins TRBV7-2 and TRBJ2-1; 11 bases match TRBD2. The CDR3 covers 13 residues. Germline V gene lookup returns CDR1 SGHTA and CDR2 FQGNSA. J lost 4 bases, V lost 8 bases, and 1 base had no gene match. The CDR3 reads CASGLAGYNEQFF. The CDR3 DNA reads as TGTGCCAGCGGACTAGCGGGTTACAATGAGCAGTTCTTC. Based on the CDR3 plus reference TRBV7-2 and TRBJ2-1, the full variable domain is GAGVSQSPSNKVTEKGKDVELRCDPISGHTALYWYRQSLGQGLEFLIYFQGNSAPDKSGLPSDRFSAERTGGSVSTLTIQRTQQEDSAVYLCASGLAGYNEQFFGPGTRLTVL.

This chain links TRBV19 with TRBJ1-6; no clear D. Germline V CDR1 and CDR2: LNHDA, SQIVND (reference sequence). V was clipped by 3 bases and J by 7 bases, with 13 bases between them. This CDR3 region has 15 residues. CDR3 DNA sequence: TGTGCCAGTAGTATTAGGGCGCTCGGGAATTCACCCCTCCACTTT. This sequence encodes CASSIRALGNSPLHF.

The V and J genes are TRBV7-2 and TRBJ2-3; the match to TRBD2 covers 8 bases. V shed 0 bases, J shed 2 bases, and the junction held 4 bases outside the gene matches. The germline gives CDR1 SGHTA, CDR2 FQGNSA. The CDR3 is 16 amino acids. The CDR3 coding sequence is TGTGCCAGCAGCTTAGCCCTACTAGCGGTCACAGATACGCAGTATTTT. Translated: CASSLALLAVTDTQYF.